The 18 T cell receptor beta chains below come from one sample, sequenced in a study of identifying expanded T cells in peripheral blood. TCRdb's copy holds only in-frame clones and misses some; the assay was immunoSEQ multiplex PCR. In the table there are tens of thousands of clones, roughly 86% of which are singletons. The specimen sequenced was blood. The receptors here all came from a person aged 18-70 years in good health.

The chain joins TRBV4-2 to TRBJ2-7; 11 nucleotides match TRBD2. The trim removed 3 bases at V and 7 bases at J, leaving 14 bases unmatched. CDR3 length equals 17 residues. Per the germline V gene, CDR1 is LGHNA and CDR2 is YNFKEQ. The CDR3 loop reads CASSQAAVAGGPGEQYF. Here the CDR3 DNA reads TGTGCCAGCAGCCAGGCCGCGGTAGCGGGAGGGCCTGGGGAGCAGTACTTC.

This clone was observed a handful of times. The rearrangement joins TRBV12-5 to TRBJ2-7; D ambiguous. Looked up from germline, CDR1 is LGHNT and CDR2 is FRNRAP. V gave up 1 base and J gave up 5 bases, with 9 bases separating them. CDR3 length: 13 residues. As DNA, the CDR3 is TGTGCTAGTGGTTTGGCACCAGGCAACGAGCAGTACTTC. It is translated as CASGLAPGNEQYF. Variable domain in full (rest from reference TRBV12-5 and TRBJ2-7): DARVTQTPRHKVTEMGQEVTMRCQPILGHNTVFWYRQTMMQGLELLAYFRNRAPLDDSGMPKDRFSAEMPDATLATLKIQPSEPRDSAVYFCASGLAPGNEQYFGPGTRLTVT.

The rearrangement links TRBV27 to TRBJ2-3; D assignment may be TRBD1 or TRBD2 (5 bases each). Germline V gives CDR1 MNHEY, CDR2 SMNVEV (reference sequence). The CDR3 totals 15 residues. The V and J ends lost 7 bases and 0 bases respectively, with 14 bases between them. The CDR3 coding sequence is TGTGCCAGCAACCCGGGACCAGGAAGCACAGATACGCAGTATTTT. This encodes CASNPGPGSTDTQYF.

This CDR3 is CASGLVYAPQYF. For the CDR3, the DNA is TGTGCTAGTGGTTTGGTCTACGCCCCACAGTATTTT. J is TRBJ2-3 and V is TRBV12-5; D gene ambiguous. The CDR3 runs to 12 residues. Germline values: CDR1 LGHNT, CDR2 FRNRAP. Trimming took off 0 bases at V and 12 bases at J, with 10 bases between the two ends.

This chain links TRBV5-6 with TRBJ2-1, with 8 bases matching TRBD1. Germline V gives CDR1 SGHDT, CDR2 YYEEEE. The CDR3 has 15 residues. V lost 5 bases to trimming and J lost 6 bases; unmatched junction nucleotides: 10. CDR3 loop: CASRGLDRDFNEQFF. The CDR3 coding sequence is TGTGCCAGCAGGGGGTTGGACAGGGATTTCAATGAGCAGTTCTTC.

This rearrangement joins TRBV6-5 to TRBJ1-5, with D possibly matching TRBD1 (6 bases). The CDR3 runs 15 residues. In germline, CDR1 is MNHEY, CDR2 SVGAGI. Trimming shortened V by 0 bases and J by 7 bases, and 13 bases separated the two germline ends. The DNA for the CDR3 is TGTGCCAGCAGTTACTCGATGACAGGAGCACAGCCCCAGCATTTT. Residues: CASSYSMTGAQPQHF.

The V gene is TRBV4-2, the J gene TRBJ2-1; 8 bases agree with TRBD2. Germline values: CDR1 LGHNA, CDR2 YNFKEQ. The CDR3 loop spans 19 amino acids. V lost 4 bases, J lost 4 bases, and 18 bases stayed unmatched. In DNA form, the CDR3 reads TGTGCCAGCAGCCCCACAAACAGCCCACTAGCGGACTTTTACAATGAGCAGTTCTTC. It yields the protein CASSPTNSPLADFYNEQFF.

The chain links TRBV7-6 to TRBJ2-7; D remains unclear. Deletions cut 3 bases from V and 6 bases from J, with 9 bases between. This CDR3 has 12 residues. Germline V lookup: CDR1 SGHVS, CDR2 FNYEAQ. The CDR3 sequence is CASSFKLLEQYF. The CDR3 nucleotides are TGTGCCAGCAGCTTTAAGCTTCTCGAGCAGTACTTC. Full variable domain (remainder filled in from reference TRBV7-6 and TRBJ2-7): GAGVSQSPRYKVTKRGQDVALRCDPISGHVSLYWYRQALGQGPEFLTYFNYEAQQDKSGLPNDRFSAERPEGSISTLTIQRTEQRDSAMYRCASSFKLLEQYFGPGTRLTVT.

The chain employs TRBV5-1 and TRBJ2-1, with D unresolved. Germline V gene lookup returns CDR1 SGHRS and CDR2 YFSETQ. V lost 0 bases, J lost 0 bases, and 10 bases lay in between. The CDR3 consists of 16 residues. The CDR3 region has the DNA TGCGCCAGCAGCTTGGCCTCCGGCGGCTCCTACAATGAGCAGTTCTTC. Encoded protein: CASSLASGGSYNEQFF.

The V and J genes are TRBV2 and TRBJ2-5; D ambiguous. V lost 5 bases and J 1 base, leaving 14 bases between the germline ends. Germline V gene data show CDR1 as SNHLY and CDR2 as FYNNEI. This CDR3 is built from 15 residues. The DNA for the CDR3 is TGTGCCAGCAGTTTCGGGTCCCTCAGCCAAGAGACCCAGTACTTC. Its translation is CASSFGSLSQETQYF.

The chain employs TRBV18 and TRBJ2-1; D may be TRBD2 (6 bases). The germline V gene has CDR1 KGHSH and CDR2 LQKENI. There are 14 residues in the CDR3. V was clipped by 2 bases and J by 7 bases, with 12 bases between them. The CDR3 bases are TGTGCCAGCTCACCATACTGGCTAGCGAATGAGCAGTTCTTC. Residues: CASSPYWLANEQFF.

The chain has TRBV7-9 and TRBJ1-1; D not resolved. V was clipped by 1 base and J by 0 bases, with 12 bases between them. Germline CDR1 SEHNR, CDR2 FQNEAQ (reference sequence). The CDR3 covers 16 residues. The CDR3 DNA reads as TGTGCCAGCAGCTTAGGCCAGCTTAACATGAACACTGAAGCTTTCTTT. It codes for CASSLGQLNMNTEAFF.

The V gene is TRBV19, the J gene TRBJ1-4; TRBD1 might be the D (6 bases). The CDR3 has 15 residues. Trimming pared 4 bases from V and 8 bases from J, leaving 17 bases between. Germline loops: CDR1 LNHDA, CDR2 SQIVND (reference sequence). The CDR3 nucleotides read TGTGCCAGTAGTAAAGGGGGGGGGTTCGGCGAAAAACTGTTTTTT. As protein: CASSKGGGFGEKLFF.

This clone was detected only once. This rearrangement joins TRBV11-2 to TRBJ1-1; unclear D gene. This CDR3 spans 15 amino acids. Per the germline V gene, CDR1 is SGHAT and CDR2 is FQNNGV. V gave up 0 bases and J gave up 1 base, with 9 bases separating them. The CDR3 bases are TGTGCCAGCAGCTTAGAAATGCAGCCGAACACTGAAGCTTTCTTT. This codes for CASSLEMQPNTEAFF.

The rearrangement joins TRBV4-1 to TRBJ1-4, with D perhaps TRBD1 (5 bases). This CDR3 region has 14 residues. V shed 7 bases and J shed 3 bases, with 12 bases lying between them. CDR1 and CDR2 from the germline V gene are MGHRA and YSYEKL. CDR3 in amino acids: CASKSAGPNEKLFF. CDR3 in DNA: TGCGCCAGCAAATCGGCAGGGCCTAATGAAAAACTGTTTTTT.

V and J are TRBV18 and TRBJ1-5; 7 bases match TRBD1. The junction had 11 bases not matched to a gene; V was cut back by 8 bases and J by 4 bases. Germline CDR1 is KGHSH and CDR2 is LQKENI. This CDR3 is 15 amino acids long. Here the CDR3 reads CASRPGGRGNQPQHF. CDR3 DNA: TGTGCCAGCCGACCAGGGGGGCGAGGGAATCAGCCCCAGCATTTT.

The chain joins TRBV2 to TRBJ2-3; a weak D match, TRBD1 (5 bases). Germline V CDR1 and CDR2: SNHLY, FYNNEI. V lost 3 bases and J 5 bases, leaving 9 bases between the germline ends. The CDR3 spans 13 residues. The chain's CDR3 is CASSEGRVDTQYF. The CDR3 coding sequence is TGTGCCAGCAGTGAGGGCAGGGTAGATACGCAGTATTTT.

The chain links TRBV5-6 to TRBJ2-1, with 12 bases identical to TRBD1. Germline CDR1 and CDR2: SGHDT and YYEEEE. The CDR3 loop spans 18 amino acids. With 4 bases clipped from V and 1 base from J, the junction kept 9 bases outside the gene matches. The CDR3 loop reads CASSPGTGGKVSYNEQFF. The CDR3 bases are TGTGCCAGCAGCCCAGGGACAGGGGGCAAGGTATCCTACAATGAGCAGTTCTTC. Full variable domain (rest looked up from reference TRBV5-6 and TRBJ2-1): DAGVTQSPTHLIKTRGQQVTLRCSPKSGHDTVSWYQQALGQGPQFIFQYYEEEERQRGNFPDRFSGHQFPNYSSELNVNALLLGDSALYLCASSPGTGGKVSYNEQFFGPGTRLTVL.